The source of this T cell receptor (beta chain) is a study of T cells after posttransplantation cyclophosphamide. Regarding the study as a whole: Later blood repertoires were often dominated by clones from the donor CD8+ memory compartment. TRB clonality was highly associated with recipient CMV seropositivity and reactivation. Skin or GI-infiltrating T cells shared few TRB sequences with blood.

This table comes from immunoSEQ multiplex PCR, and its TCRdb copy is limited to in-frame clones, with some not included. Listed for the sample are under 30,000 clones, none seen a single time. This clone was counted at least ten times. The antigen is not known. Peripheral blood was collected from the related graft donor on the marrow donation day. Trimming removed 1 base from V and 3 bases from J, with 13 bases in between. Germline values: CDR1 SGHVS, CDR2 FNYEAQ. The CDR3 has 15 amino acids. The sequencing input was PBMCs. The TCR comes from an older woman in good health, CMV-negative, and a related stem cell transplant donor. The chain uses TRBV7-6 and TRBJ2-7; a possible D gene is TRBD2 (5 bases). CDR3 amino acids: CASSLEERKHYEQYF. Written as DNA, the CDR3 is TGTGCCAGCAGCTTAGAAGAGCGGAAACACTACGAGCAGTACTTC.